This TCR beta chain derives from a study of shared clonotypes between healthy human individuals. Overall study results and limits: In this cohort, only blood was sampled, and tissue repertoires likely differ.

Each cell subset's genomic DNA was divided evenly among several immunoSEQ plates. Produced via immunoSEQ multiplex PCR; TCRdb's table is partial and in-frame only. The repertoire holds about 980,000 clones, with around 80% as singletons. V was cut by 4 bases and J by 11 bases, with 21 bases left in between. This CDR3 is built from 14 residues. CDR1 and CDR2 (germline): SGHRS, YFSETQ. Details on this clone: Its antigen is as yet unknown.

Input material: memory CD4+ T cells sorted from blood. This sample's subset: CD45RA-negative fraction. This rearrangement joins TRBV5-1 to TRBJ1-1, with D uncertain. This receptor was obtained from a man aged 18 to 29 in good health. For the CDR3, the DNA is TGCGCCAGCAGCATGAACTCCCCGAATAATGTGGCTTTCTTT. Its protein product is CASSMNSPNNVAFF.